This T cell receptor (beta chain) appears in the sequencing data of a study of shared clonotypes between healthy human individuals. Here immunoSEQ multiplex PCR was the method, and the copy in TCRdb shows in-frame clones only, minus some. The sample yields about 2.1 million clones, roughly 91% seen once. Naivety among CD8 cells was defined by CD45RO negativity and positive CCR7 selection, thereby excluding terminally differentiated effector memory CD45RA+ cells. The study drew its donors from healthy HIV-negative adults without recent acute infections or vaccinations. Germline lookup yields CDR1 SEHNR and CDR2 FQNEAQ (reference sequence). Trimming removed 7 bases at V and 6 bases at J, with 24 bases between. CDR3 length: 16 amino acids.

The specimen sequenced was naive CD8+ T cells from PBMCs. The V and J genes are TRBV7-9 and TRBJ1-2; D perhaps matches TRBD1 (6 bases). This TCR was sampled from a man between 18 and 35 years old in good health. Some clones in this sample may be carry-over from other donors' samples. DNA for the CDR3: TGTGCCAGCATCCAATGGCCCCCCAGGGGAGGAAATGGCTACACCTTC. Amino acid sequence: CASIQWPPRGGNGYTF. The complete variable domain, with remaining parts taken from reference TRBV7-9 and TRBJ1-2, reads DTGVSQNPRHKITKRGQNVTFRCDPISEHNRLYWYRQTLGQGPEFLTYFQNEAQLEKSRLLSDRFSAERPKGSFSTLEIQRTEQGDSAMYLCASIQWPPRGGNGYTFGSGTRLTVV.